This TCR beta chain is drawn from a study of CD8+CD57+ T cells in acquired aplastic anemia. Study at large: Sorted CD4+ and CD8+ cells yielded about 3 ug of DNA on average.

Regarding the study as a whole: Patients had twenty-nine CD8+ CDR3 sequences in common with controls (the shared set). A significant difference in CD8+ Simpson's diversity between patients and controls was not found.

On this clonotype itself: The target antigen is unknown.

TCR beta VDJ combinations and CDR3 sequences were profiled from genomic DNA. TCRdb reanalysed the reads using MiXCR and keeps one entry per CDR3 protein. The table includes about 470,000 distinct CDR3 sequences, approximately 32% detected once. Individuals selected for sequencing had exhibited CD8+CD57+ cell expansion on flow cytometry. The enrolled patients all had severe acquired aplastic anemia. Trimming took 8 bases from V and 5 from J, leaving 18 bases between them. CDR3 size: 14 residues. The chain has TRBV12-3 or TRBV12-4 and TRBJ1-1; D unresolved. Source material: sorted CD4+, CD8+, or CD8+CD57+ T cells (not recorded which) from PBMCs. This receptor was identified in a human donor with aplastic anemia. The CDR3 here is CASQFGGSATEAFF. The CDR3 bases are TGTGCCAGCCAGTTCGGTGGTTCCGCTACTGAAGCTTTCTTT.